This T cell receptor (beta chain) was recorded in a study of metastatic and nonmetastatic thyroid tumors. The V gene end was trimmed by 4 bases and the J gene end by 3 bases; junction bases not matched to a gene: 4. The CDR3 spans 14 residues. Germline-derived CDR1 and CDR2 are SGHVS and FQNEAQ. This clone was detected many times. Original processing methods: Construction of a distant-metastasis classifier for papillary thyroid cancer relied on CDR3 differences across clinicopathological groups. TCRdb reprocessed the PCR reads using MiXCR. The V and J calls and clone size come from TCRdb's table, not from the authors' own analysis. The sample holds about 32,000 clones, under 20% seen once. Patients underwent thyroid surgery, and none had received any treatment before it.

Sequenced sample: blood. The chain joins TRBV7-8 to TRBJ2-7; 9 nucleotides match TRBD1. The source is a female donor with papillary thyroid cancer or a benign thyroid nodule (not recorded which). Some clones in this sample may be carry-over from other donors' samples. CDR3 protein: CASSSWDRVYEQYF. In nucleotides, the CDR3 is TGTGCCAGCAGCTCGTGGGACAGGGTCTACGAGCAGTACTTC.